This record concerns one T cell receptor (beta chain) sequence. No antigen is known for it. The sample belongs to a study of response to subunit inactivated influenza vaccine. Study-level points and caveats: The authors put forward the suggestion that each seasonal influenza vaccination may bring in only a limited number of new T cells.

Each CDR3 protein gets one entry after TCRdb re-called the RT-PCR reads with MiXCR. The sample holds about 170,000 distinct CDR3 sequences, about 10% seen once. Germline values: CDR1 MDHEN, CDR2 SYDVKM. The junction had 6 bases not matched to a gene; V was cut back by 6 bases and J by 2 bases. This CDR3 comprises 15 residues. The sequencing used CD8+ T cells sorted from PBMCs, collected about 23 months after vaccination. The chain links TRBV28 to TRBJ2-1; 8 bases line up with TRBD2. The source is a man between 45 and 75 years old who received an inactivated influenza vaccine. CDR3 loop: CASRLTLAAYNEQFF. For the CDR3, the DNA is TGTGCCAGCAGGTTAACACTAGCGGCCTACAATGAGCAGTTCTTC.